This entry concerns a single TCR beta chain. The antigen this receptor binds is unknown. Base-call qualities are not available, and no considerably larger clone is one nucleotide away. The library was obtained by the immunoSEQ multiplex PCR assay. In TCRdb, the immuneACCESS table is reduced to in-frame sequences with V and J assigned. These tables do not hold every clone; where another copy was compared, an unresolved V gene accounts for under half, and the others remain unexplained. The sample data list about 67,000 clones, and roughly 90% of these were observed just once. The ten biggest clones cover more than 3.5% of the sample. The data were obtained in a study of chemoradiotherapy in HPV16-positive cancers (dated by TCRdb to 2022 to 2024). General notes on the study: Candidate HPV-specific T-cell clones and common TCR motifs were defined through functional T-cell assays on cells from a couple of HPV16-positive patients. The study set out to ask whether T-cell immunity against the HPV oncoproteins E6 and E7 changes over the course of chemoradiotherapy and whether that immunity affects survival. The candidate HPV-specific TCRs and motifs were subsequently tracked in TCR repertoires obtained from roughly 90 patients with HPV-related cancers. Overall study results and their limits: Among HPV16-positive patients, expansion of HPV-responsive T cells during chemoradiotherapy was associated with better recurrence-free survival. Expansion of candidate HPV-specific clones and E7-related TCR motifs was observed in the tumor microenvironment during treatment, whereas no such expansion was observed for non-HPV-specific T cells. Only a couple of HPV16-positive patients were used to derive the functional definition of HPV-specific T cells, and the survival association was reported for HPV16-positive patients.

V lost 4 bases and J lost 4 bases, and the count of bases not matched to a germline gene is 5. From its cysteine to its phenylalanine, the CDR3 spans 15 amino acids. Solely the CDR3 DNA is kept, with 45 bases framed from the first base. The germline V gene (reference sequence) gives CDR1 as SGHNT and CDR2 as YYREEE. Repertoires were sampled repeatedly over the course of chemoradiotherapy, so clonal expansion could be followed in the tumor microenvironment. Here the sequenced sample was blood, taken from a patient who underwent chemoradiotherapy. The V and J segments used are TRBV5-4 and TRBJ1-4; 9 central nucleotides agree with TRBD1. This clonotype originated in a human donor with HPV-associated anogenital cancer. The DNA sequence follows: TGTGCCAGCAGCCGGGACAGGGACTTTAATGAAAAACTGTTTTTT. The encoded protein is CASSRDRDFNEKLFF.